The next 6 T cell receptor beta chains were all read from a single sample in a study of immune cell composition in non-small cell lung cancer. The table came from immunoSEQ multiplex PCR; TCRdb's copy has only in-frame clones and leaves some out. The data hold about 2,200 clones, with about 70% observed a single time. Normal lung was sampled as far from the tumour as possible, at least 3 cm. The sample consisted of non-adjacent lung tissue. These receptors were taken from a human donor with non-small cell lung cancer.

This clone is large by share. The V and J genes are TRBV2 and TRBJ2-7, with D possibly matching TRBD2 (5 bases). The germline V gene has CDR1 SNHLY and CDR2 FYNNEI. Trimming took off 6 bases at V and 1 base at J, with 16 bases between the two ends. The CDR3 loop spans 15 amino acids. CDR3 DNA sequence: TGTGCCAGCAGGGTAGAGGGTGCCATTTCCTACGAGCAGTACTTC. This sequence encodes CASRVEGAISYEQYF.

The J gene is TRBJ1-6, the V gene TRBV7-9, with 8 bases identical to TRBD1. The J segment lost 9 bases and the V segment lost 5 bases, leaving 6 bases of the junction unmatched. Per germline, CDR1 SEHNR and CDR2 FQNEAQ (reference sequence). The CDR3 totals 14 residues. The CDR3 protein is CASSPGQGGSPLHF. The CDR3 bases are TGTGCCAGCAGCCCCGGACAGGGAGGTTCACCCCTCCACTTT.

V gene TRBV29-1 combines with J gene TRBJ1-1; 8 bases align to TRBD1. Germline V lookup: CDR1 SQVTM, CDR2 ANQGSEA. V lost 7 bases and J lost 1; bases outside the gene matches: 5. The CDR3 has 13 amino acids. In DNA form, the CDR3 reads TGCAGCGCCCTCGACAGGGGGAACACTGAAGCTTTCTTT. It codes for CSALDRGNTEAFF.

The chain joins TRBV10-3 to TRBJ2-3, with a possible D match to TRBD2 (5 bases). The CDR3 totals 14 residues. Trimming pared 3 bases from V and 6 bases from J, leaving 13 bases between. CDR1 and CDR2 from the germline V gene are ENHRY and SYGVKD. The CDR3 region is CAISDSASSDTQYF. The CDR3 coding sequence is TGTGCCATCAGTGATTCGGCTAGCTCTGATACGCAGTATTTT.

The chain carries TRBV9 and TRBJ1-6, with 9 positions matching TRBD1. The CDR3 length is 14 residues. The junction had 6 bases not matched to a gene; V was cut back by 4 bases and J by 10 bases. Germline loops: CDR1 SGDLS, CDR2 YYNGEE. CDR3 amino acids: CASSNGQGNSPLHF. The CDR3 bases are TGTGCCAGCAGCAACGGACAGGGGAACTCACCCCTCCACTTT.

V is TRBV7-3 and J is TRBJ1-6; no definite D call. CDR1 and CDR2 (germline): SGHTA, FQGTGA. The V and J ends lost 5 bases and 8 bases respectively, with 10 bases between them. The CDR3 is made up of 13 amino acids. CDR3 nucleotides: TGTGCCAGCAGCCCGTCCTTTGATTCACCCCTCCACTTT. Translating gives CASSPSFDSPLHF.